The subject of this entry is one T cell receptor (beta chain). The same CDR3 also results from other DNA sequences found in this sample. Trimming removed 1 base at V and 5 bases at J, with 15 bases between. Germline V gene lookup returns CDR1 SGHTA and CDR2 FQGTGA. This CDR3 contains 16 residues. This specimen belongs to a study of blood T cell repertoires in COVID-19. This table comes from immunoSEQ multiplex PCR, and its TCRdb copy is limited to in-frame clones, with some not included. The table has over 200,000 clones, around four fifths seen once. This TCR was recovered from a man older than 75 with acute or convalescent COVID-19. Sequencing used peripheral blood. V is TRBV7-3 and J is TRBJ1-5; maybe TRBD1 (6 bases). CDR3 in DNA: TGTGCCAGCAGCTTAATGAGGGGGGGGCCGGATCAGCCCCAGCATTTT. It yields the protein CASSLMRGGPDQPQHF. Drawing the rest from reference TRBV7-3 and TRBJ1-5, the complete variable domain is GAGVSQTPSNKVTEKGKYVELRCDPISGHTALYWYRQSLGQGPEFLIYFQGTGAADDSGLPNDRFFAVRPEGSVSTLKIQRTERGDSAVYLCASSLMRGGPDQPQHFGDGTRLSIL.